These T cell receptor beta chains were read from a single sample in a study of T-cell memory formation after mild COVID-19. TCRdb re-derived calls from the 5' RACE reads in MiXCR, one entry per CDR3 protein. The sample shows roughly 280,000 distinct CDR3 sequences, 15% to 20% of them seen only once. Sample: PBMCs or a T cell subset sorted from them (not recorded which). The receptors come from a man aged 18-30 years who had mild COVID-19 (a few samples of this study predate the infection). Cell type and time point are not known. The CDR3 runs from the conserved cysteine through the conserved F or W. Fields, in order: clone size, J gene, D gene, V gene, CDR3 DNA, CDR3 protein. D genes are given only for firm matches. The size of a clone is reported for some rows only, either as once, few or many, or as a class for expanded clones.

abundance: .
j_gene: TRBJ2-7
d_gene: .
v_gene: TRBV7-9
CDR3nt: TGTGCCAGCAGCTTAGGAGGGGCCATGGCCTTCTACGAGCAGTACTTC
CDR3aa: CASSLGGAMAFYEQYF

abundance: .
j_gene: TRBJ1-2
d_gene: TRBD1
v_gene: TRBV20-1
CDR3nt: TGCAGTGCCCTTACCGGGACAGGGGGGAGAAGCTACACCTTC
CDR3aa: CSALTGTGGRSYTF

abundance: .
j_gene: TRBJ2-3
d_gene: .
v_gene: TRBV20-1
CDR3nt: TGCAGTGCTAGCCGCGGGCCCGGCCGAGATACGCAGTATTTT
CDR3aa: CSASRGPGRDTQYF

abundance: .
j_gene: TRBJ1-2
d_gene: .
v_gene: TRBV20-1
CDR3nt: TGCAGTGCTAGTGTGACCCAGAGCTACACCTTC
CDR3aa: CSASVTQSYTF

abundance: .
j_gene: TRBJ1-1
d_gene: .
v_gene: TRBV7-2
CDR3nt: TGTGCCAGCAGCCTTTTATCAACGTCGGGGACTGAAGCTTTCTTT
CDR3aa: CASSLLSTSGTEAFF

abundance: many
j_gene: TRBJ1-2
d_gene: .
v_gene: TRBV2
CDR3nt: TGTGCCAGCAGTGTTAGCTATGGCTACACCTTC
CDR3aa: CASSVSYGYTF

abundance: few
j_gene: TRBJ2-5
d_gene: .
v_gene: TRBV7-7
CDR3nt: TGTGCTAGCAGCCCGGGGACGGGAGTCTTCCAAGAGACCCAGTACTTC
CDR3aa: CASSPGTGVFQETQYF

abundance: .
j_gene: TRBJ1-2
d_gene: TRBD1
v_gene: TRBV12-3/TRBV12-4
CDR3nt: TGTGCCAGCAGCTGGGGGACAGAAGGCTACACCTTC
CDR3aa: CASSWGTEGYTF

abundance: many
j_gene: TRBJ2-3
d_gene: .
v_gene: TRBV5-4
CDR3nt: TGTGCCAGCAGCCACGACAATAGCGGTCTAGATACGCAGTATTTT
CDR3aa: CASSHDNSGLDTQYF

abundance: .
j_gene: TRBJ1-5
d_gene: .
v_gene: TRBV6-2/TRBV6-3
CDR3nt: TGTGCCAGCAGTTACTCGGCCCCCCAGCCCCAGCATTTT
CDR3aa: CASSYSAPQPQHF

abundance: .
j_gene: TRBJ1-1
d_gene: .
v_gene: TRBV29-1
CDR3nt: TGCAGCGTTGGAGGGATGAACACTGAAGCTTTCTTT
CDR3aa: CSVGGMNTEAFF

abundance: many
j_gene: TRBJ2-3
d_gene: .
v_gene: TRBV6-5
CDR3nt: TGTGCCAGCAGTCCTACAGCAGATACGCAGTATTTT
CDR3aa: CASSPTADTQYF

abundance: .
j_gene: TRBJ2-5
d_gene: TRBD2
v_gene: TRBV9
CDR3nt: TGTGCCAGCAGCGTTCTAGCGGGGGGGCCAGAGACCCAGTACTTC
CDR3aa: CASSVLAGGPETQYF

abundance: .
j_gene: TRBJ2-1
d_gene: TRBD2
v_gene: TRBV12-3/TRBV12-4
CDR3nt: TGTGCCAGCAGTGGTTGGGGGGGTGTCAACAATGAGCAGTTCTTC
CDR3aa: CASSGWGGVNNEQFF

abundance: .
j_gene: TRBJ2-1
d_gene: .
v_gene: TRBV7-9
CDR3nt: TGTGCCAGCAGCTTCCAGGAAACTTCCTACAATGAGCAGTTCTTC
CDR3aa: CASSFQETSYNEQFF

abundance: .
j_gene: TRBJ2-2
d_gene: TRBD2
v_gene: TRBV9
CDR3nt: TGTGCCAGCAGCGTAGCGCGGTTACTAGCGGTCACCGGGGAGCTGTTTTTT
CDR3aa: CASSVARLLAVTGELFF

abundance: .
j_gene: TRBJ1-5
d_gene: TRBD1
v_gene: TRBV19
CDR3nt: TGTGCCAGTAGCCTCTATGACAGGGTCAATCAGCCCCAGCATTTT
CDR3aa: CASSLYDRVNQPQHF

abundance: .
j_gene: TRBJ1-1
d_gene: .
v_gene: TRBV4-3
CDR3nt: TGCGCCAGCAGCCATAGCCACATACTGAACACTGAAGCTTTCTTT
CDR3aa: CASSHSHILNTEAFF

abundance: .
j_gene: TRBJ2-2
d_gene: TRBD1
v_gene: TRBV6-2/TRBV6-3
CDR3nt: TGTGCCAGCAGTTCCTACGACAGGGGGCCCACCGGGGAGCTGTTTTTT
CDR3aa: CASSSYDRGPTGELFF

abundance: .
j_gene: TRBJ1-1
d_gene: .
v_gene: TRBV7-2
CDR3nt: TGTGCCAGCAGCTTATATGGACAGGAAGCTTTCTTT
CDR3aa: CASSLYGQEAFF

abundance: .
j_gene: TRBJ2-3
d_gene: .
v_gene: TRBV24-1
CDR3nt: TGTGCCACCAGTGAGGAAAGGGGATGGAGCACAGATACGCAGTATTTT
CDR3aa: CATSEERGWSTDTQYF

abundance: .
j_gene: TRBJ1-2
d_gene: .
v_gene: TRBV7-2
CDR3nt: TGTGCCAGCAGCTTGACAGGCGGGGGTGGCTACACCTTC
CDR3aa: CASSLTGGGGYTF

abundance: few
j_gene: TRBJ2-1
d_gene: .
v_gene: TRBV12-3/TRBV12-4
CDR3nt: TGTGCCAGCAGTGCACACAGTAGGTCCAATGAGCAGTTCTTC
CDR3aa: CASSAHSRSNEQFF

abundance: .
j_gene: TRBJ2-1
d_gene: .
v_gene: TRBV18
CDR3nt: TGTGCCAGCTCACAGCAAGGCGCCAATGAGCAGTTCTTC
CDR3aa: CASSQQGANEQFF

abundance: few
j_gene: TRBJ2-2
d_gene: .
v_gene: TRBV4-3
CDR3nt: TGCGCCAGCAGCCAGGACCCCACCGGGGAGCTGTTTTTT
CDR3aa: CASSQDPTGELFF

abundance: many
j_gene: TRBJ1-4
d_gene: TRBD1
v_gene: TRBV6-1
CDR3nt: TGTGCCAGCAGCCGGACAGGTGGTGAAAAACTGTTTTTT
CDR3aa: CASSRTGGEKLFF

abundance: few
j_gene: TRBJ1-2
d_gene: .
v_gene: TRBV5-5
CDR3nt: TGTGCCAGCAGCTTGGCCGGTCCTCGTGATAGGGGCTACACCTTC
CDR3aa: CASSLAGPRDRGYTF

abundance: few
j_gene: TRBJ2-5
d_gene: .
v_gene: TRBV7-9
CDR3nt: TGTGCCAGCAGCTTACAGGGAGGGGGACAGGAGACCCAGTACTTC
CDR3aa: CASSLQGGGQETQYF

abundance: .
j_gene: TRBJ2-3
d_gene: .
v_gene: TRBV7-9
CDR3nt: TGTGCCAGCCCCTCGCCGGTCACAGATACGCAGTATTTT
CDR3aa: CASPSPVTDTQYF

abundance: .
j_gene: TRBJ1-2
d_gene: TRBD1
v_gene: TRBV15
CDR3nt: TGTGCCACCAGGGACCTACAGGGGGCTGGCGGCTACACCTTC
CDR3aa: CATRDLQGAGGYTF

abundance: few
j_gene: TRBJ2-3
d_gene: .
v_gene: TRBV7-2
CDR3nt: TGTGCCAGCAGCTTAGCGCTAAGGAGCACAGATACGCAGTATTTT
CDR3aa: CASSLALRSTDTQYF

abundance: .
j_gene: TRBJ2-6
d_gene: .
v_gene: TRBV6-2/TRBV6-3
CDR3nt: TGTGCCAGCGGACGCAGGGACTCTGGGGCCAACGTCCTGACTTTC
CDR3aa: CASGRRDSGANVLTF

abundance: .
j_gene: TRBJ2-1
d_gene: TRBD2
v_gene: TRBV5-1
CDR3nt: TGCGCCAGCGCGGGGGACCTGGAGAGTGAGCAGTTCTTC
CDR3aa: CASAGDLESEQFF

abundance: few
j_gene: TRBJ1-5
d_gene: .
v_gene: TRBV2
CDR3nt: TGTGCCAGCAGTGAAAGAGGAGGAGATCAGCCCCAGCATTTT
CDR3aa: CASSERGGDQPQHF

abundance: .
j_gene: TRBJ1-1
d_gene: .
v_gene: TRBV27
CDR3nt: TGTGCCAGCAGTTTAAGGTTTGGCACGAAGAGGACTGAAGCTTTCTTT
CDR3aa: CASSLRFGTKRTEAFF

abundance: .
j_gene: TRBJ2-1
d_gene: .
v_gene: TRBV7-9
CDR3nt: TGTGCCAGCAGCTTACTTGGGGACAATGAGCAGTTCTTC
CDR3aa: CASSLLGDNEQFF

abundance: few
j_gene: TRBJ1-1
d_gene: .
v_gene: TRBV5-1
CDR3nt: TGCGCCAGCAGCTTGGCCGGATCCGTGGGCAGGAACACTGAAGCTTTCTTT
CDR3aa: CASSLAGSVGRNTEAFF

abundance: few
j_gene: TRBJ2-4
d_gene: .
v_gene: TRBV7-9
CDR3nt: TGTGCCAGCAGCTTTCTACAGGTGGCCAAAAACATTCAGTACTTC
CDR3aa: CASSFLQVAKNIQYF

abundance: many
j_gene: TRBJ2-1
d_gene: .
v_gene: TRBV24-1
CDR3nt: TGTGCCACCAGTGATTTGCTTGGCTCCTACAATGAGCAGTTCTTC
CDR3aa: CATSDLLGSYNEQFF